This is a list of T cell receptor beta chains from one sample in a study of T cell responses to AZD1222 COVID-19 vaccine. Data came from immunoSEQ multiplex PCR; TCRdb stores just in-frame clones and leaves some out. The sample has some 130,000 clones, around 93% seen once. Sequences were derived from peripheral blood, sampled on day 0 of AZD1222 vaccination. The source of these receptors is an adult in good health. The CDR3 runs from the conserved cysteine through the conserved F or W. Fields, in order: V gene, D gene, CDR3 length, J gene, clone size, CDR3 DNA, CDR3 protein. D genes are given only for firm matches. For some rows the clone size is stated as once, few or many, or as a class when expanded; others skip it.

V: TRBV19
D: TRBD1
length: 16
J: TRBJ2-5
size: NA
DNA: TGTGCCAGTAGTACCCAACGGACAGGGTTAGGTGAGACCCAGTACTTC
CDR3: CASSTQRTGLGETQYF

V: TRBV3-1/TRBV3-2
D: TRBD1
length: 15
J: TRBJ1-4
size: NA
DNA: TGTGCCAGCAGCCAACCGGGACAGGGAAATGAAAAACTGTTTTTT
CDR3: CASSQPGQGNEKLFF

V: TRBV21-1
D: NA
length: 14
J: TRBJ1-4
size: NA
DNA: TGTGCCAGCGGTCCGGGACAGATCAGCGAAAAACTGTTTTTT
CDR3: CASGPGQISEKLFF

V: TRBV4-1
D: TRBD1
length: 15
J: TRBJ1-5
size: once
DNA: TGCGCCAGCAGCCCAGACAGGGGTAGCAATCAGCCCCAGCATTTT
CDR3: CASSPDRGSNQPQHF

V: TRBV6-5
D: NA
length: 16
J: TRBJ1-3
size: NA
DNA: TGTGCCAGCAGTTACTCCGCAGGGGCTACTGGAAACACCATATATTTT
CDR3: CASSYSAGATGNTIYF

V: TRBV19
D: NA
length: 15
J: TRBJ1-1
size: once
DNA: TGTGCCAGTAGTATAGACTCCGGGGGCGGCACTGAAGCTTTCTTT
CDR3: CASSIDSGGGTEAFF

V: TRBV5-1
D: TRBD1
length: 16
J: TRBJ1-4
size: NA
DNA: TGCGCCAGCAGCTTGGGGGCCGGGACAGCCAATGAAAAACTGTTTTTT
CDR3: CASSLGAGTANEKLFF

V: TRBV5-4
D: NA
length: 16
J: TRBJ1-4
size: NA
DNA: TGTGCCAGCAGCTTTAACCCAGGTGCAACTAATGAAAAACTGTTTTTT
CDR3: CASSFNPGATNEKLFF

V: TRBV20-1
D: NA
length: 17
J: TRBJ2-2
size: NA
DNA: TGCAGTGCTAGTCCCGCCAGCCCCCGACAGGCCACCGGGGAGCTGTTTTTT
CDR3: CSASPASPRQATGELFF

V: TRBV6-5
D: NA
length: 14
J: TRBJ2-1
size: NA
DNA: TGTGCCAGCATACAAGCGTCCAGACTCCGGGAGCAGTTCTTC
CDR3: CASIQASRLREQFF

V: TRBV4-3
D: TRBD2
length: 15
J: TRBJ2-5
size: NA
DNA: TGCGCCAGCAGCTACGAGCGGGGTCCCCGAGAGACCCAGTACTTC
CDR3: CASSYERGPRETQYF

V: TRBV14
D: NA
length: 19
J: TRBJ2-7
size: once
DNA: TGTGCCAGCAGCCAAGAACCCCGGTTGTTTAATAGCGGATTCTACGAGCAGTACTTC
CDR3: CASSQEPRLFNSGFYEQYF

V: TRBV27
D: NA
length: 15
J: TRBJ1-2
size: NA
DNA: TGTGCCAGCAGTTCCTTTGGGCAGGGTATCTATGGCTACACCTTC
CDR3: CASSSFGQGIYGYTF

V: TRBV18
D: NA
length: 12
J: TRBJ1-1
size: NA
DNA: TGTGCCAGCTCACCATTGGGGACTGAAGCTTTCTTT
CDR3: CASSPLGTEAFF

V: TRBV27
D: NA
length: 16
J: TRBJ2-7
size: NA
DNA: TGTGCCAGCAGTTTAACACACTCAGGGTTTACCTACGAGCAGTACTTC
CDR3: CASSLTHSGFTYEQYF

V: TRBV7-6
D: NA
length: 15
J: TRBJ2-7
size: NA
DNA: TGTGCCAGCAGCTTAGAGGGAGCGGACAGCTACGAGCAGTACTTC
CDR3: CASSLEGADSYEQYF

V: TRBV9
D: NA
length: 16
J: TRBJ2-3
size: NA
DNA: TGTGCCAGCAGCGTAGGGATCCTAGACGGGGCCGAAACGCAGTATTTT
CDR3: CASSVGILDGAETQYF

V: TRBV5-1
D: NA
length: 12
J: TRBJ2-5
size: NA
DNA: TGCGCCAGCAGTCGTCCGGGTATGACCCAGTACTTC
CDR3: CASSRPGMTQYF

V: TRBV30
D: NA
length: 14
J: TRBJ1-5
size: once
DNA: TGTGCCTGGAGTGTAAGCATATCAACTCAGCCCCAGCATTTT
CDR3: CAWSVSISTQPQHF

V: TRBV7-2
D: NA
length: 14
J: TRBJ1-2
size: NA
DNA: TGTGCCAGCAGCTTGAGGCAACAGAACTATGGCTACACCTTC
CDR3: CASSLRQQNYGYTF

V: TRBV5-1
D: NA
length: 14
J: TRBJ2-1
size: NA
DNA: TGCGCCAGCACAAGCGTCCCCCCCTACAATGAGCAGTTCTTC
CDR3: CASTSVPPYNEQFF

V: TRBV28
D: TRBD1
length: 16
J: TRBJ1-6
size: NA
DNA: TGTGCCAGCAGTCCTCGACAGGGAATTTGGAATTCACCCCTCCACTTT
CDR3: CASSPRQGIWNSPLHF

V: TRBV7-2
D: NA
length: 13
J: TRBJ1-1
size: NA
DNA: TGTGCCAGCAGCTTAGTGGCGGGGACTGAAGCTTTCTTT
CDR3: CASSLVAGTEAFF

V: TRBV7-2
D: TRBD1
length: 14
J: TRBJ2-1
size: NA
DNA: TGTGCCAGCAGCCAGTTACCAGGGGGTGGTGAGCAGTTCTTC
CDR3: CASSQLPGGGEQFF

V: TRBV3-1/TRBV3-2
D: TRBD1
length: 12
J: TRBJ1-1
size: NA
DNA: TGTGCCAGCAGCCCGGACAGGGGACAAGCTTTCTTT
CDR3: CASSPDRGQAFF

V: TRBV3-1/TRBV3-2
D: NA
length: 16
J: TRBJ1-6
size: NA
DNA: TGTGCCAGCAGCCCTGGTGGGGGTCGCTATAATTCACCCCTCCACTTT
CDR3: CASSPGGGRYNSPLHF

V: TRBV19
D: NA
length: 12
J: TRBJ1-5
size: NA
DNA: TGTGCCAGTAGTCAGGGGAGTCAGCCCCAGCATTTT
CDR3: CASSQGSQPQHF

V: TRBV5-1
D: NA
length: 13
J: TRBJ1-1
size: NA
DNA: TGCGCCAGCAGCTTTGAGCCACAGACAGAAGCTTTCTTT
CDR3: CASSFEPQTEAFF

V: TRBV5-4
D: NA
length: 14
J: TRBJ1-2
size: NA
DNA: TGTGCCAGCAGCCTACCGACGGGTTCCTATGGCTACACCTTC
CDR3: CASSLPTGSYGYTF

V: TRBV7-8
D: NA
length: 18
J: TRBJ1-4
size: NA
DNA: TGTGCCAGCAGCTTAAATCTCGCCAGAACCCCCGCGGAGGAAAAACTGTTTTTT
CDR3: CASSLNLARTPAEEKLFF

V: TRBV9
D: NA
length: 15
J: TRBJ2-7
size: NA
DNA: TGTGCCAGCAGCGTCGAACCCAAGGGCCCCTACGAGCAGTACTTC
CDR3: CASSVEPKGPYEQYF

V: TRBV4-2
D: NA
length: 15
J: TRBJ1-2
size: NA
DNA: TGTGCCAGCAGCCAAGTTCGTGGGGCAAACTATGGCTACACCTTC
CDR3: CASSQVRGANYGYTF

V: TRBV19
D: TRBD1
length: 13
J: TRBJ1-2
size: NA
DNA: TGTGCCTCGAACTTAGGGGGCATCTATGGCTACACCTTC
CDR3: CASNLGGIYGYTF